What follows are 18 T cell receptor beta chains derived from one specimen sequenced in a study of HIV-infected children after antiretroviral therapy interruption. A 3' RACE protocol on RNA, with unique molecular identifiers, produced the TCR library. TCRdb fed the 3' RACE reads into MiXCR, producing one record per CDR3 protein. The sample has about 89,000 distinct CDR3 sequences; 6.9% are singletons. Treatment here: PENTA 11 planned treatment interruption arm or continuous ART arm. Specimen: CD45RA+ CD4+ T cells from PBMCs, pooled from several time points, collected from a donor given antiretroviral therapy, either interrupted or continuous. Regarding subset: naive CD4+ CD45RA+ CD45RO- T cells. All receptors come from a pool of human donors with HIV.

This clonotype has at least ten counts. V gene TRBV12-3 or TRBV12-4 combines with J gene TRBJ1-6; TRBD1 aligns across 8 bases. This CDR3 spans 18 amino acids. The junction had 11 bases not matched to a gene; V was cut back by 3 bases and J by 4 bases. The CDR3 here is CASSLGGTGGTYNSPLHF. In nucleotides, the CDR3 is TGTGCCAGCAGTTTGGGTGGGACAGGAGGGACGTATAATTCACCCCTCCACTTT.

This clonotype occurred a few times. The V call is TRBV3-1, the J call TRBJ1-6; D is possibly TRBD1 (5 bases). CDR3 length equals 15 residues. Trimming shortened V by 1 base and J by 10 bases, and 14 bases separated the two germline ends. Germline CDR1 and CDR2: LGHDT and YNNKEL (reference sequence). The CDR3 DNA reads as TGTGCCAGCAGCCAAGTCGTATGGGGGGGATCACCCCTCCACTTT. Translated, it gives CASSQVVWGGSPLHF.

This clonotype appeared a few times. The genes are TRBV5-6 and TRBJ1-5; 10 positions match TRBD1. Germline trimming cut 4 bases from V and 2 bases from J; bases unmatched to any gene: 6. Germline loops: CDR1 SGHDT, CDR2 YYEEEE. The CDR3 loop spans 16 amino acids. CDR3 DNA: TGTGCCAGCAGCCAGGGGACAGGGGCCGGCAATCAGCCCCAGCATTTT. It yields the protein CASSQGTGAGNQPQHF.

This clonotype was observed a few times. The V and J genes are TRBV7-9 and TRBJ1-5; unclear D gene. V was trimmed by 0 bases and J by 1 base, leaving 7 bases between them. CDR1 is SEHNR and CDR2 is FQNEAQ in the germline V gene (reference sequence). This CDR3 is built from 15 residues. The CDR3 region is CASSLAEGSNQPQHF. The CDR3 DNA reads as TGTGCCAGCAGCTTAGCCGAAGGGAGCAATCAGCCCCAGCATTTT. Full variable domain (missing parts from reference TRBV7-9 and TRBJ1-5): DTGVSQNPRHKITKRGQNVTFRCDPISEHNRLYWYRQTLGQGPEFLTYFQNEAQLEKSRLLSDRFSAERPKGSFSTLEIQRTEQGDSAMYLCASSLAEGSNQPQHFGDGTRLSIL.

This clonotype was recorded many times. This chain's CDR3 is CASSPRLAGGPSGANVLTF. The CDR3 coding sequence is TGTGCCAGCAGCCCTCGACTAGCGGGGGGGCCTTCAGGGGCCAACGTCCTGACTTTC. J is TRBJ2-6 and V is TRBV7-7; 14 bases are a match to TRBD2. The CDR3 has 19 residues. The ends lost 5 bases at V and 4 bases at J; junction bases unmatched: 10. Germline-derived CDR1 and CDR2 are SSHAT and FNYEAQ (reference sequence).

In this sample, this clonotype turned up a few times. The chain employs TRBV5-1 and TRBJ2-5; either TRBD1 or TRBD2 may supply D (6 bases each). The CDR3 has 15 amino acids. The V and J ends lost 0 bases and 7 bases respectively, with 16 bases between them. The V gene's germline CDR1 is SGHRS and CDR2 YFSETQ. As DNA, the CDR3 is TGCGCCAGCAGCTTGGAACGGGGAACGGGGGCGACCCAGTACTTC. Amino acids: CASSLERGTGATQYF.

The sample holds a few counts of this clonotype. This chain uses TRBV20-1 with TRBJ2-5, with a possible D match to TRBD2 (6 bases). V gave up 0 bases and J gave up 2 bases, with 10 bases separating them. The CDR3 is made up of 14 amino acids. Germline CDR1 reads DFQATT; CDR2 reads SNEGSKA (reference sequence). This CDR3 is CSARDTTRQETQYF. The CDR3 nucleotides are TGCAGTGCTAGAGACACGACTAGACAAGAGACCCAGTACTTC.

This clonotype was seen once. The CDR3: CSARTGGYSYNEQFF. The CDR3 region has the DNA TGCAGTGCACGGACAGGGGGCTATTCATACAATGAGCAGTTCTTC. The chain is built from TRBV20-1 and TRBJ2-1; the match to TRBD1 covers 11 bases. CDR1 is DFQATT and CDR2 is SNEGSKA in the germline V gene (reference sequence). The length of the CDR3 is 15 residues. Trimming cost V 6 bases and J 4 bases; bases outside gene matches: 8.

This clonotype was recorded a few times. CDR3 protein: CASSIRKLDTDTGELFF. In nucleotides, the CDR3 is TGTGCCAGTAGTATCCGGAAATTGGACACAGACACCGGGGAGCTGTTTTTT. This chain links TRBV19 with TRBJ2-2; a weak D match, TRBD1 (5 bases). Germline-derived CDR1 and CDR2 are LNHDA and SQIVND (reference sequence). V gave up 3 bases and J gave up 3 bases, with 17 bases separating them. The CDR3 consists of 17 residues.

This clonotype showed up just a few times. The gene calls are TRBV2 and TRBJ1-5; D gene uncertain. Trimming removed 7 bases at V and 0 bases at J, with 7 bases between. Germline V lookup: CDR1 SNHLY, CDR2 FYNNEI. The CDR3 length is 13 residues. This CDR3 is CASKADSNQPQHF. The CDR3 nucleotides are TGTGCCAGCAAAGCAGATAGCAATCAGCCCCAGCATTTT.

There are many counts of this clonotype. The chain recombines TRBV6-1 with TRBJ2-1, with 8 positions matching TRBD2. The CDR3 totals 15 residues. V lost 5 bases to trimming and J lost 7 bases; unmatched junction nucleotides: 10. From germline, CDR1 is MNHNS and CDR2 SASEGT. The CDR3 protein is CASSLSGGVWNEQFF. In DNA form, the CDR3 reads TGTGCCAGCAGTTTGTCGGGGGGGGTCTGGAATGAGCAGTTCTTC.

This clonotype was counted many times. The chain links TRBV2 to TRBJ2-3, with unresolved D. The CDR3 length is 14 residues. Germline CDR1 and CDR2: SNHLY and FYNNEI. V was pared by 10 bases and J by 0 bases, with 14 bases between. The CDR3 nucleotides are TGTGCCACCCCGCCCGGCCAAAGCACAGATACGCAGTATTTT. Translation gives CATPPGQSTDTQYF.

This clonotype appeared many times. This chain uses TRBV5-1 with TRBJ2-5; D is uncertain. Germline V lookup: CDR1 SGHRS, CDR2 YFSETQ. V dropped 0 bases and J dropped 2 bases, with 11 bases sitting between them. This CDR3 comprises 15 residues. CDR3 DNA sequence: TGCGCCAGCAGCTTGGAGGGATCCAGACAAGAGACCCAGTACTTC. This gives the protein CASSLEGSRQETQYF.

This clonotype was detected ten times or more. This chain uses TRBV13 with TRBJ2-3; D not certain. CDR1 is PRHDT, CDR2 FYEKMQ, per germline (reference sequence). The CDR3 extends over 13 amino acids. V lost 8 bases and J lost 6, with 15 bases in between. The CDR3 DNA reads TGTGCCAGCGATACCTCCCCCGGGGATACGCAGTATTTT. Protein: CASDTSPGDTQYF.

This clonotype was detected ten times or more. This chain uses TRBV2 with TRBJ1-5; no clear D. V was cut by 7 bases and J by 1 base, with 17 bases left in between. Germline V gene lookup returns CDR1 SNHLY and CDR2 FYNNEI. The CDR3 is 16 amino acids. CDR3 loop: CASTRGIFESNQPQHF. CDR3 bases: TGTGCCAGCACACGGGGTATCTTTGAGAGCAATCAGCCCCAGCATTTT.

This clonotype appeared many times. The gene calls are TRBV10-3 and TRBJ1-2; TRBD1 agrees at 9 bases. With V trimmed by 10 bases and J by 6 bases, 9 bases remained unmatched. CDR1 ENHRY and CDR2 SYGVKD come from the germline V gene. This CDR3 is 13 amino acids long. The CDR3 sequence is CATQTGQGNGYTF. The CDR3 coding sequence is TGTGCCACGCAGACGGGACAGGGAAATGGCTACACCTTC.

This clonotype was counted at least ten times. This sequence joins TRBV5-6 and TRBJ1-1; 7 bases fit TRBD1. Germline CDR1 SGHDT, CDR2 YYEEEE. CDR3 length equals 19 residues. Unmatched junction bases numbered 17, after V lost 0 bases and J lost 3 bases. In DNA, the CDR3 is TGTGCCAGCAGCTTGGGGCCGCTGACAGGGTATCGTAAGTACACTGAAGCTTTCTTT. Translation gives CASSLGPLTGYRKYTEAFF.

The V and J genes are TRBV20-1 and TRBJ2-7, with a tentative D call TRBD1 (6 bases). The germline CDR1 and CDR2 sequences are DFQATT and SNEGSKA (reference sequence). With 0 bases removed from V and 2 bases from J, the gap between germline ends came to 11 bases. CDR3 length: 14 amino acids. This CDR3 is CSARDTGTPYEQYF. CDR3 DNA sequence: TGCAGTGCTAGAGATACAGGGACCCCCTACGAGCAGTACTTC.